The 29 T cell receptor beta chains below all came from one sample that was sequenced in a study of blood T cells in healthy people across ages. Through a sample-barcoded 5' primer and a J-beta primer mix, a second PCR was run for roughly 7 to 12 cycles. TCRdb reprocessed the 5' RACE reads with MiXCR, giving one entry per CDR3 protein. The table records 1 million to 1.2 million distinct CDR3 sequences, roughly two fifths of them present only once. Material for sequencing was blood. The receptors were sampled from a man younger than 30 in good health.

The chain joins TRBV6-5 to TRBJ1-5; 9 bases are a match to TRBD1. The CDR3 is 20 amino acids. Germline V gives CDR1 MNHEY, CDR2 SVGAGI. The V gene end was trimmed by 2 bases and the J gene end by 1 base; junction bases not matched to a gene: 15. The DNA of the CDR3 is TGTGCCAGCAGTTACCTACTGCGGGACAGGGTAAGCGAGAGCAATCAGCCCCAGCATTTT. It yields the protein CASSYLLRDRVSESNQPQHF.

This clonotype turned up a few times. This rearrangement joins TRBV7-2 to TRBJ1-1; D not resolved. V lost 3 bases and J lost 3, with 11 bases in between. The germline V gene encodes CDR1 SGHTA and CDR2 FQGNSA. The CDR3 is 14 amino acids. The CDR3 loop reads CASSFMAGDTEAFF. CDR3 sequence (DNA): TGTGCCAGCAGCTTCATGGCCGGGGACACTGAAGCTTTCTTT. The full variable domain, its missing parts supplied by reference TRBV7-2 and TRBJ1-1, is GAGVSQSPSNKVTEKGKDVELRCDPISGHTALYWYRQSLGQGLEFLIYFQGNSAPDKSGLPSDRFSAERTGGSVSTLTIQRTQQEDSAVYLCASSFMAGDTEAFFGQGTRLTVV.

Here the CDR3 reads CASSYGTVDTEAFF. The CDR3 coding sequence is TGTGCCAGCAGCTATGGGACAGTGGACACTGAAGCTTTCTTT. The chain links TRBV9 to TRBJ1-1; 7 nucleotides line up with TRBD1. V lost 4 bases to trimming and J lost 3 bases; unmatched junction nucleotides: 6. Germline lookup yields CDR1 SGDLS and CDR2 YYNGEE. This CDR3 is built from 14 residues.

This clonotype was seen a handful of times. The chain links TRBV28 to TRBJ1-6; D is ambiguous. V was shortened by 6 bases and J by 13 bases, with 10 bases between the two germline ends. This CDR3 comprises 11 residues. The germline gives CDR1 MDHEN, CDR2 SYDVKM. The CDR3 sequence: CASRGSLPLHF. CDR3 DNA: TGTGCCAGCAGGGGGTCTCTGCCCCTCCACTTT.

This chain uses TRBV29-1 with TRBJ1-3, with 7 nucleotides matching TRBD1. The CDR3 is made up of 13 amino acids. J was trimmed by 0 bases and V by 7 bases; bases with no gene match: 3. Germline CDR1 reads SQVTM; CDR2 reads ANQGSEA. The CDR3, as DNA: TGCAGCGCCCGACAGGGCTCTGGAAACACCATATATTTT. This sequence encodes CSARQGSGNTIYF.

The V call is TRBV7-2, the J call TRBJ2-5; 8 nucleotides agree with TRBD2. Germline loops: CDR1 SGHTA, CDR2 FQGNSA. Germline trimming cut 5 bases from V and 1 base from J; bases unmatched to any gene: 9. The CDR3 length is 16 residues. Written as DNA, the CDR3 is TGTGCCAGCAGCCTAAACAGCGGGGGACTCCAAGAGACCCAGTACTTC. Translated, it gives CASSLNSGGLQETQYF.

This clonotype has a handful of counts. The chain joins TRBV10-3 to TRBJ2-2, with 10 nucleotides matching TRBD2. V dropped 2 bases and J dropped 5; count of bases not matched to a gene: 8. This CDR3 contains 17 residues. Germline loops: CDR1 ENHRY, CDR2 SYGVKD. The CDR3 region has the DNA TGTGCCATCAGTGAGGATTTGAGGACTAGCGGTACCGGGGAGCTGTTTTTT. It codes for CAISEDLRTSGTGELFF.

This clonotype was seen a handful of times. This chain joins TRBV2 and TRBJ1-1, with a weak D call TRBD1 (6 bases). The CDR3 loop spans 14 amino acids. The V end was cut by 7 bases, the J end by 0 bases, with 12 bases between. Germline loops: CDR1 SNHLY, CDR2 FYNNEI. CDR3 nucleotide sequence: TGTGCCAGCAACCTCGGACAGCTGAACACTGAAGCTTTCTTT. It specifies CASNLGQLNTEAFF.

The J gene is TRBJ1-3, the V gene TRBV29-1; the D is unclear. CDR3 length equals 14 residues. The germline CDR1 and CDR2 sequences are SQVTM and ANQGSEA. V lost 6 bases to trimming and J lost 0 bases, with 12 bases between them. In DNA, the CDR3 is TGCAGCGTAACCAAGAGGCTCTCTGGAAACACCATATATTTT. It is translated as CSVTKRLSGNTIYF.

The DNA of the CDR3 is TGCGCCAGCAGCTTGAGTAAGGGACCCCTCCACTTT. Amino acid sequence: CASSLSKGPLHF. The V call is TRBV5-1, the J call TRBJ1-6; D is ambiguous. Germline V gene lookup returns CDR1 SGHRS and CDR2 YFSETQ. V was shortened by 1 base and J by 12 bases, with 8 bases between the two germline ends. This CDR3 is built from 12 residues.

This chain joins TRBV2 and TRBJ1-4, with D tentatively TRBD1 (6 bases). V was cut by 4 bases and J by 3 bases, with 12 bases left in between. The germline V gene encodes CDR1 SNHLY and CDR2 FYNNEI. The CDR3 is 15 amino acids. The CDR3 coding sequence is TGTGCCAGCAGTGCCAGTGGGGGCCCTAATGAAAAACTGTTTTTT. Translated: CASSASGGPNEKLFF.

This clonotype has more than one count but fewer than ten. The chain uses TRBV2 and TRBJ1-2, with a tentative D call TRBD1 (5 bases). The CDR3 is 16 residues long. From germline, CDR1 is SNHLY and CDR2 FYNNEI. Trimming cost V 9 bases and J 4 bases, with 24 bases left between them. The CDR3 nucleotides read TGTGCCAGGTCCGGCTTCGGGGCAGCCCCCCCCTATGGCTACACCTTC. Protein: CARSGFGAAPPYGYTF. The full variable domain, its missing parts supplied by reference TRBV2 and TRBJ1-2, is EPEVTQTPSHQVTQMGQEVILRCVPISNHLYFYWYRQILGQKVEFLVSFYNNEISEKSEIFDDQFSVERPDGSNFTLKIRSTKLEDSAMYFCARSGFGAAPPYGYTFGSGTRLTVV.

This clonotype was picked up a small number of times. This rearrangement joins TRBV9 to TRBJ2-3, with TRBD2 matching over 13 bases. The CDR3 extends over 19 amino acids. In germline, CDR1 is SGDLS, CDR2 YYNGEE. Trimming cost V 2 bases and J 0 bases; bases outside gene matches: 9. The CDR3 spells CASSVPLLAGGESTDTQYF. CDR3 nucleotides: TGTGCCAGCAGCGTTCCTTTACTAGCGGGGGGGGAGAGCACAGATACGCAGTATTTT.

This clonotype has only one observation. Since a much larger clone is just one base distant, this may be a read error. V and J are TRBV10-3 and TRBJ2-7; the D gene could be TRBD1 or TRBD2 (5 bases each). The CDR3 is 15 residues long. Per germline, CDR1 ENHRY and CDR2 SYGVKD. V was cut by 3 bases and J by 5 bases, with 17 bases left in between. The CDR3 sequence is CAISDPRQGPDEQYF. Here the CDR3 DNA reads TGTGCCATCAGTGATCCCCGGCAGGGACCCGACGAGCAGTACTTC.

V and J are TRBV14 and TRBJ2-3; 7 bases are a match to TRBD1. Germline CDR1 SGHDN, CDR2 FVKESK. The CDR3 runs 20 residues. V shed 6 bases, J shed 2 bases, and the junction held 23 bases outside the gene matches. CDR3 protein: CASSYSGDHLLGTDTDTQYF. CDR3 nucleotides: TGTGCCAGCAGTTACTCTGGCGACCATCTTCTGGGGACAGACACAGATACGCAGTATTTT.

As for this clonotype: One end of the junction is discordant with germline, which a read error may explain. This chain uses TRBV4-1 with TRBJ1-3, with D uncertain. This CDR3 region has 16 residues. Germline V gives CDR1 MGHRA, CDR2 YSYEKL. As DNA, the CDR3 is TGCACCAGCACCATAAGGGCAGAAAACTCTGGAAACACCATATATTTT. Its protein is CTSTIRAENSGNTIYF.

This clonotype was picked up a small number of times. The V gene is TRBV19, the J gene TRBJ1-1; D might be TRBD1 (5 bases). Germline V gene lookup returns CDR1 LNHDA and CDR2 SQIVND (reference sequence). V lost 10 bases and J lost 1, with 16 bases in between. The CDR3 runs 14 residues. CDR3 DNA: TGTGCCACCAAAAAGGGGTCCTCGAACACTGAAGCTTTCTTT. Translated: CATKKGSSNTEAFF.

The V gene is TRBV20-1, the J gene TRBJ1-6; D gene uncertain. Germline-derived CDR1 and CDR2 are DFQATT and SNEGSKA (reference sequence). The CDR3 runs to 17 residues. Trimming removed 0 bases at V and 0 bases at J, with 12 bases between. The CDR3 reads CSARDLRESSYNSPLHF. The CDR3 DNA follows: TGCAGTGCTAGAGATCTGAGGGAAAGCTCCTATAATTCACCCCTCCACTTT.

The rearrangement uses TRBV27 and TRBJ2-3; perhaps TRBD2 as D (6 bases). CDR3 size: 15 residues. CDR1 is MNHEY, CDR2 SMNVEV, per germline (reference sequence). Trimming removed 7 bases at V and 5 bases at J, with 19 bases between. The CDR3 DNA follows: TGTGCCAGCAACCGGGGGTCCCCACTTCAAGATACGCAGTATTTT. Encoded protein: CASNRGSPLQDTQYF.

There are a few counts of this clonotype. The chain couples TRBV15 to TRBJ2-5; no clear D. This CDR3 region has 15 residues. V was clipped by 1 base and J by 3 bases, with 12 bases between them. In germline, CDR1 is LNHNV, CDR2 YYDKDF (reference sequence). The CDR3 reads CATSRVQLPKETQYF. DNA of the CDR3: TGTGCCACCAGCAGAGTACAGTTGCCAAAAGAGACCCAGTACTTC.

The rearrangement joins TRBV5-1 to TRBJ2-1, with D possibly being TRBD1 (5 bases). Germline CDR1 and CDR2: SGHRS and YFSETQ. This CDR3 contains 15 residues. V lost 4 bases to trimming and J lost 0 bases, with 11 bases between them. For the CDR3, the DNA is TGCGCCAGCAGCAGACAGACAGACTCCTACAATGAGCAGTTCTTC. Translated: CASSRQTDSYNEQFF.

This clonotype showed up many times. In DNA, the CDR3 is TGTGCCAGCGGAACTAGCGGGGGCTACAATGAGCAGTTCTTC. Translating it yields CASGTSGGYNEQFF. The chain links TRBV12-3 or TRBV12-4 to TRBJ2-1; 11 nucleotides match TRBD2. The ends lost 8 bases at V and 3 bases at J; junction bases unmatched: 3. The CDR3 is 14 residues long.

This clonotype was counted many times. This chain joins TRBV25-1 and TRBJ2-1, with unresolved D. Trimming cost V 2 bases and J 1 base, with 6 bases left between them. CDR3 size: 14 residues. From germline, CDR1 is MGHDK and CDR2 SYGVNS. The DNA of the CDR3 is TGTGCCAGCAGTGAACAGGATTCCTACAATGAGCAGTTCTTC. Residues: CASSEQDSYNEQFF.

The chain couples TRBV4-2 to TRBJ2-7, with 9 bases fitting TRBD1. The CDR3 extends over 15 amino acids. The V and J ends lost 1 base and 2 bases, in that order; junction bases with no gene match: 3. CDR1 LGHNA and CDR2 YNFKEQ come from the germline V gene. The CDR3 DNA reads TGTGCCAGCAGCCAAGTCGGGACAGGGACCTACGAGCAGTACTTC. This gives the protein CASSQVGTGTYEQYF.

This clonotype turned up a few times. The V and J genes are TRBV6-4 and TRBJ2-3; tentatively, D is TRBD1 or TRBD2 (6 bases each). The V end was cut by 2 bases, the J end by 2 bases, with 11 bases between. This CDR3 is built from 15 residues. Germline loops: CDR1 MRHNA, CDR2 SNTAGT. CDR3 in DNA: TGTGCCAGCAGTGACGGAGGGGGGTCCACAGATACGCAGTATTTT. Its translation: CASSDGGGSTDTQYF.

The V gene is TRBV4-1, the J gene TRBJ1-2; D is unresolved. V was clipped by 0 bases and J by 6 bases, with 14 bases between them. Looked up from germline, CDR1 is MGHRA and CDR2 is YSYEKL. The CDR3 runs to 15 residues. Here the CDR3 reads CASSQDLPLGHGYTF. The CDR3 DNA reads TGCGCCAGCAGCCAAGATTTGCCTTTAGGGCATGGCTACACCTTC.

The table lists this clonotype with a count of one. This chain connects TRBV4-3 to TRBJ2-5; the D is unclear. This CDR3 spans 14 amino acids. The germline V and J ends were trimmed by 1 base and 11 bases, with 17 bases remaining between them. Germline V gene data show CDR1 as LGHNA and CDR2 as YSLEER. The CDR3 coding sequence is TGCGCCAGCAGCCAAGGAAGGCAGATCAATGAGCAGTACTTC. Encoded protein: CASSQGRQINEQYF.

This clonotype appeared a few times. The chain recombines TRBV7-3 with TRBJ2-3, with D possibly being TRBD1 or TRBD2 (6 bases each). The CDR3 has 16 residues. Trimming stripped 2 bases from V and 4 bases from J, with 16 bases between. Germline CDR1 and CDR2: SGHTA and FQGTGA. The CDR3 bases are TGTGCCAGCAGCTTATTTGGGGGGCCCCGGGCAGATACGCAGTATTTT. Amino acid sequence: CASSLFGGPRADTQYF.

The genes are TRBV3-1 and TRBJ1-1, with D perhaps matching TRBD1 (5 bases). CDR3 length equals 16 residues. Germline values: CDR1 LGHDT, CDR2 YNNKEL (reference sequence). V was pared by 4 bases and J by 1 base, with 16 bases between. The CDR3 DNA reads as TGTGCCAGCAGCCCCGGGATAGGGCAGGGGAACACTGAAGCTTTCTTT. Translated, it gives CASSPGIGQGNTEAFF.